In this sample, the clone carrying this TCR beta chain turned up many times. Its antigen is not identified. Scientists made TCR beta libraries using quantitative 5'-RACE with molecular barcodes. TCRdb used MiXCR to reprocess the 5' RACE reads, holding one entry per CDR3 protein. Of around 890,000 distinct CDR3 sequences in the sample, 10% to 15% were seen once. This specimen belongs to a study of CD8 T cells in ankylosing spondylitis. Study-wide results and caveats: In synovial fluid and blood from reactive arthritis, some motif variants were previously reported. Researchers reportedly found disease-linked clones significantly enriched in matched ankylosing spondylitis synovial fluid. Peripheral blood samples showed relatively rare disease-linked clones, and these clones were CD8+. Characteristic, it appeared, of ankylosing spondylitis blood was a TCR beta motif of about eight highly homologous variants.

The CDR3 runs 14 residues. Trimming took off 1 base at V and 3 bases at J, with 10 bases between the two ends. Germline values: CDR1 SGHTA, CDR2 FQGNSA. The V gene is TRBV7-2, the J gene TRBJ2-7; D is undetermined. The sequencing input was blood, either unsorted or a sorted T cell fraction (not recorded which). The TCR originated in a male donor with ankylosing spondylitis. DNA for the CDR3: TGTGCCAGCAGCTTAGGGTGGGCCGGCTACGAGCAGTACTTC. This encodes CASSLGWAGYEQYF.